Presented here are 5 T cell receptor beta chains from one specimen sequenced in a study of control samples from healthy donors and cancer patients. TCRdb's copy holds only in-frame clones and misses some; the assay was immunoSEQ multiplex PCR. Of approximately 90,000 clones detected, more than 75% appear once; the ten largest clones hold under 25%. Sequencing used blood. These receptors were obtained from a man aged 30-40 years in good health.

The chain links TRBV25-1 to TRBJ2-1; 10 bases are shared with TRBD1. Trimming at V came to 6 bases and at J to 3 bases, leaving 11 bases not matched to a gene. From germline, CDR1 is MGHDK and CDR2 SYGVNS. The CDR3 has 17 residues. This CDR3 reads CASSLPPGQGNYNEQFF. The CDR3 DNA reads TGTGCCAGCAGCCTCCCTCCGGGACAGGGGAACTACAATGAGCAGTTCTTC.

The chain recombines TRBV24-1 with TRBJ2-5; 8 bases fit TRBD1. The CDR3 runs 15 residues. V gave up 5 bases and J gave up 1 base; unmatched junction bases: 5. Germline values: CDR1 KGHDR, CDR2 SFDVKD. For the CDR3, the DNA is TGTGCCACCAGTGCGACAGGGGTCACCCAAGAGACCCAGTACTTC. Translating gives CATSATGVTQETQYF.

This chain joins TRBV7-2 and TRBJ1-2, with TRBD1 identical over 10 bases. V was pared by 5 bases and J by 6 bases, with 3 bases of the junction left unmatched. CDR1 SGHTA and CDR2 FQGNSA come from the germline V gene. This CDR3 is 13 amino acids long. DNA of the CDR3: TGTGCCAGCAGCACCGGGACAGGGGATGGCTACACCTTC. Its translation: CASSTGTGDGYTF.

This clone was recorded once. The CDR3 nucleotides are TGTGCCAGCAGCCCCTGGGGGGGTAATGAAAAACTGTTTTTT. Protein sequence: CASSPWGGNEKLFF. This chain connects TRBV7-2 to TRBJ1-4; a weak D match, TRBD1 (5 bases). The CDR3 contains 14 residues. CDR1 is SGHTA, CDR2 FQGNSA, per germline. V was shortened by 5 bases and J by 4 bases, with 11 bases between the two germline ends.

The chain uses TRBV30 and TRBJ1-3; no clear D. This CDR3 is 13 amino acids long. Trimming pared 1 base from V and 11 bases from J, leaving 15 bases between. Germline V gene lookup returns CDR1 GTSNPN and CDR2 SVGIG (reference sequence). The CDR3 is CAWSASINHPIYF. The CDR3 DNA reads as TGTGCCTGGAGTGCGTCTATAAATCATCCCATATATTTT. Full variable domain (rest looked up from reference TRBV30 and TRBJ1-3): SQTIHQWPATLVQPVGSPLSLECTVEGTSNPNLYWYRQAAGRGLQLLFYSVGIGQISSEVPQNLSASRPQDRQFILSSKKLLLSDSGFYLCAWSASINHPIYFGEGSWLTVV.